This passage covers 16 T cell receptor beta chains from one sample sequenced in a study of T cells in Graves' hyperthyroidism and ophthalmopathy. Amplification of TCR beta CDR3 regions was performed using RNA transcripts as template. In the first-round RT-PCR of the TCR CDR3, the HTBI primer set was used. Using its own MiXCR run on the multiplex PCR reads, TCRdb lists one record per CDR3 protein. Counted here are about 300,000 distinct CDR3 sequences, about 25% occurring once; the ten biggest clones make up approximately 25%. Sequencing used blood. These TCRs come from a man aged 35 to 55 with Graves' hyperthyroidism that later progressed to Graves' ophthalmopathy.

This clonotype was observed once. J is TRBJ2-7 and V is TRBV20-1; D is ambiguous. The germline CDR1 and CDR2 sequences are DFQATT and SNEGSKA (reference sequence). The V end was cut by 5 bases, the J end by 3 bases, with 8 bases between. The CDR3 sequence is 11 residues long. The CDR3 region is CSASPHYEQYF. The CDR3 DNA reads as TGCAGTGCTTCTCCGCACTACGAGCAGTACTTC.

This clonotype was observed many times. This chain joins TRBV14 and TRBJ1-5; D remains unclear. Germline-derived CDR1 and CDR2 are SGHDN and FVKESK. Trimming took 1 base from V and 6 from J, leaving 13 bases between them. The CDR3 runs 15 residues. This chain's CDR3 is CASSQGPDFFQPQHF. The DNA of the CDR3 is TGTGCCAGCAGCCAAGGTCCGGATTTCTTTCAGCCCCAGCATTTT.

This clonotype was detected only a few times. The V call is TRBV4-1, the J call TRBJ1-2, with TRBD1 matching 11 bases. The ends lost 1 base at V and 6 bases at J; junction bases unmatched: 16. The CDR3 is 19 residues long. Per germline, CDR1 MGHRA and CDR2 YSYEKL. The CDR3: CASSQGVRDRGLTGDGYTF. CDR3 DNA sequence: TGCGCCAGCAGCCAAGGAGTAAGGGACAGGGGGTTGACAGGGGATGGCTACACCTTC.

This clonotype was seen many times. The V call is TRBV5-1, the J call TRBJ2-7; 7 nucleotides agree with TRBD1. The germline V gene encodes CDR1 SGHRS and CDR2 YFSETQ. V shed 4 bases and J 4 bases; nucleotides not matched to a gene: 5. This CDR3 contains 13 residues. In DNA form, the CDR3 reads TGCGCCAGCAGCATCGGGACAGCTTACGAGCAGTACTTC. This sequence encodes CASSIGTAYEQYF.

This clonotype was observed many times. The chain carries TRBV10-1 and TRBJ1-1; D remains ambiguous. Trimming removed 1 base from V and 5 bases from J, with 8 bases in between. Germline CDR1 reads WNHNN; CDR2 reads SYGVQD (reference sequence). The CDR3 has 13 residues. Written as DNA, the CDR3 is TGCGCCAGCAGTGAGTATGGGGAGACTGAAGCTTTCTTT. Translation: CASSEYGETEAFF.

This clonotype has ten or more counts. The chain combines TRBV12-3 or TRBV12-4 with TRBJ1-5; D is possibly TRBD1 (5 bases). Trimming stripped 2 bases from V and 9 bases from J, with 14 bases between. CDR3 length equals 14 residues. Here the CDR3 reads CASSLSWGSRPQHF. In nucleotides, the CDR3 is TGTGCCAGCAGTTTATCCTGGGGGTCCCGGCCCCAGCATTTT.

The sample holds many counts of this clonotype. For the CDR3, the DNA is TGTGCCAGCAGCCCTTTAACCGGGACTTTCTACGAGCAGTACTTC. Translating gives CASSPLTGTFYEQYF. The V gene is TRBV5-4, the J gene TRBJ2-7; a weak D match, TRBD2 (6 bases). Germline loops: CDR1 SGHNT, CDR2 YYREEE (reference sequence). Between the trimmed V and J ends, which lost 4 bases and 3 bases, there was a span of 17 bases. This CDR3 has 15 residues.

This rearrangement joins TRBV19 to TRBJ1-3; D call uncertain. CDR1 LNHDA and CDR2 SQIVND come from the germline V gene (reference sequence). This CDR3 comprises 16 residues. Trimming removed 3 bases at V and 0 bases at J, with 12 bases between. The CDR3 DNA reads as TGTGCCAGTAGTATCGGGCGGAAGTTCTCTGGAAACACCATATATTTT. Its protein product is CASSIGRKFSGNTIYF.

This clonotype occurred many times. The chain combines TRBV20-1 with TRBJ1-5; D remains unclear. Germline V gene lookup returns CDR1 DFQATT and CDR2 SNEGSKA (reference sequence). The V end was cut by 6 bases, the J end by 6 bases, with 9 bases between. The CDR3 is 11 residues long. In nucleotides, the CDR3 is TGCAGTGCCACGGGAGGTCAGCCCCAGCATTTT. This translates into CSATGGQPQHF.

The J gene is TRBJ1-1, the V gene TRBV7-2; D gene ambiguous. CDR1 is SGHTA and CDR2 is FQGNSA in the germline V gene. Trimming shortened V by 0 bases and J by 1 base, and 15 bases separated the two germline ends. The CDR3 is 17 residues long. This chain's CDR3 is CASSLAAATVKNTEAFF. The DNA of the CDR3 is TGTGCCAGCAGCTTAGCGGCAGCTACCGTTAAGAACACTGAAGCTTTCTTT.

This clonotype was seen at least ten times. The J gene is TRBJ1-6, the V gene TRBV2, with 7 nucleotides matching TRBD1. The V gene end was trimmed by 1 base and the J gene end by 1 base; junction bases not matched to a gene: 10. The length of the CDR3 is 19 residues. Germline V CDR1 and CDR2: SNHLY, FYNNEI. Here the CDR3 reads CASSEEKIGGLSYNSPLHF. As DNA, the CDR3 is TGTGCCAGCAGTGAAGAGAAGATAGGGGGCCTATCCTATAATTCACCCCTCCACTTT.

This clonotype was recorded at least ten times. The chain carries TRBV12-3 or TRBV12-4 and TRBJ1-5; D possibly corresponds to TRBD1 (6 bases). V was pared by 7 bases and J by 6 bases, with 19 bases between. The CDR3 totals 15 residues. CDR3 residues: CASTTEGGNGQPQHF. CDR3 sequence (DNA): TGTGCCAGCACCACCGAGGGGGGGAACGGTCAGCCCCAGCATTTT.

This clonotype was recorded once. The V and J genes are TRBV19 and TRBJ1-5, with 7 bases aligning to TRBD1. CDR1 and CDR2 from the germline V gene are LNHDA and SQIVND (reference sequence). This CDR3 has 14 amino acids. The V gene end was trimmed by 5 bases and the J gene end by 6 bases; junction bases not matched to a gene: 7. CDR3 residues: CASSSRQGGQPQHF. As DNA, the CDR3 is TGTGCCAGTAGTTCCCGACAGGGAGGTCAGCCCCAGCATTTT.

This clonotype was seen repeatedly, ten times or more. V is TRBV28 and J is TRBJ2-2; 11 bases map to TRBD2. Germline loops: CDR1 MDHEN, CDR2 SYDVKM. J gave up 4 bases and V 10 bases, and 14 bases lay outside the gene matches. CDR3 length equals 17 residues. The CDR3 is CATILLAGVGGTGELFF. The CDR3 DNA reads as TGTGCCACGATCTTACTAGCGGGAGTCGGCGGCACCGGGGAGCTGTTTTTT.

The sample holds many counts of this clonotype. The genes are TRBV5-5 and TRBJ1-1, with 9 bases lining up with TRBD1. V gave up 2 bases and J gave up 5 bases; unmatched junction bases: 4. Germline CDR1 is SGHKS and CDR2 is YYEKEE (reference sequence). The CDR3 extends over 14 amino acids. The CDR3 DNA reads TGTGCCAGCAGCTTCACAGGGGGCCGTACTGAAGCTTTCTTT. Protein sequence: CASSFTGGRTEAFF. Based on the CDR3 plus reference TRBV5-5 and TRBJ1-1, the full variable domain is DAGVTQSPTHLIKTRGQQVTLRCSPISGHKSVSWYQQVLGQGPQFIFQYYEKEERGRGNFPDRFSARQFPNYSSELNVNALLLGDSALYLCASSFTGGRTEAFFGQGTRLTVV.

The V gene is TRBV6-1, the J gene TRBJ1-2; D perhaps matches TRBD1 (5 bases). The CDR3 extends over 13 amino acids. Germline assignment: CDR1 MNHNS and CDR2 SASEGT. V dropped 8 bases and J dropped 2 bases, with 12 bases sitting between them. As DNA, the CDR3 is TGTGCCAGCCACGGGGGGGAGAACTATGGCTACACCTTC. Amino acids: CASHGGENYGYTF.